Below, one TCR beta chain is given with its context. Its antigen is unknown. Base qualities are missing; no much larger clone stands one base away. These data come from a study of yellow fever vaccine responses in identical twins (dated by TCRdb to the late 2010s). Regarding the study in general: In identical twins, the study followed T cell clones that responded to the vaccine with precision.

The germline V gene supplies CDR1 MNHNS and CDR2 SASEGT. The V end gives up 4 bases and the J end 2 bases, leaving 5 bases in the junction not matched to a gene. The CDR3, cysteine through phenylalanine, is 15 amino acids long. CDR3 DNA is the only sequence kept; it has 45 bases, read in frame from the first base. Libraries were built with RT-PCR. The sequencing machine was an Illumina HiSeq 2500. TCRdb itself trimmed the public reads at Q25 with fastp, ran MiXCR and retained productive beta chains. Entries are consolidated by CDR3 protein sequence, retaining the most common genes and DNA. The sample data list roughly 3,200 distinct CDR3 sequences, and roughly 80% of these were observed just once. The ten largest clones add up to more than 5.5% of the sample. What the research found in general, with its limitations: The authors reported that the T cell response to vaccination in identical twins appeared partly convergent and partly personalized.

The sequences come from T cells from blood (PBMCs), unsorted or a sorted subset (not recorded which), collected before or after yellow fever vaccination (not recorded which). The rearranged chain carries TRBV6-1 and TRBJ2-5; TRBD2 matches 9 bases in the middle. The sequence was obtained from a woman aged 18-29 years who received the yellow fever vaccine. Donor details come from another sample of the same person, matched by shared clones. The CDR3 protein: CASSVSGGSQETQYF. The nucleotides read TGTGCCAGCAGTGTGAGCGGGGGGTCTCAAGAGACCCAGTACTTC.